This T cell receptor beta chain originates from a study of T cell changes during pregnancy in multiple sclerosis. Data came from immunoSEQ multiplex PCR; TCRdb stores just in-frame clones and leaves some out. The sample has approximately 37,000 clones, roughly 94% seen once; the top ten hold under 2%. Germline V gene sequence: CDR1 SQVTM, CDR2 ANQGSEA. This CDR3 spans 14 amino acids. With 6 bases removed from V and 2 bases from J, the gap between germline ends came to 16 bases. Sequencing was performed on peripheral blood, taken in the third trimester of pregnancy. The receptor was derived from a female donor with multiple sclerosis, enrolled in a pregnancy study. J is TRBJ2-5 and V is TRBV29-1; D is possibly TRBD2 (6 bases). CDR3 coding DNA: TGCAGCGTCGGGGGTCCCGGCCTACAAGAGACCCAGTACTTC. Its translation is CSVGGPGLQETQYF.